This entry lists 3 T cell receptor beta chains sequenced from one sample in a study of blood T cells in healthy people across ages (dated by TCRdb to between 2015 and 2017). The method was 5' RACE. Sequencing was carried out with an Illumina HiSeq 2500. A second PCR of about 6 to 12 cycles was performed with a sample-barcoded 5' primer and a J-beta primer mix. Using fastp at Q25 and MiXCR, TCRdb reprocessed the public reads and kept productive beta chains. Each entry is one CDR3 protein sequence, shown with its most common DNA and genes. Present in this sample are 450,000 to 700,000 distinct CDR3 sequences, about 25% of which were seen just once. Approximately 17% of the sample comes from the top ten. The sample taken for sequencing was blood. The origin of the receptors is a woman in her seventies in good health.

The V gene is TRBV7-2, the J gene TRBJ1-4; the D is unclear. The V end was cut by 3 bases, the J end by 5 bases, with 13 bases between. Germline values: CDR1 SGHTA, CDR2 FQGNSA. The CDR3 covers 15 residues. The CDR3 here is CASSFYSARNEKLFF. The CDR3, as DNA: TGTGCCAGCAGCTTCTACAGTGCCCGAAATGAAAAACTGTTTTTT.

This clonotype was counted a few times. This CDR3 is CASSMGLANTGELFF. The CDR3 nucleotides read TGTGCCAGCAGCATGGGCCTGGCGAACACCGGGGAGCTGTTTTTT. V usage is TRBV7-3 and J usage is TRBJ2-2; D remains ambiguous. V shed 5 bases and J shed 0 bases, with 10 bases lying between them. This CDR3 has 15 amino acids. Per germline, CDR1 SGHTA and CDR2 FQGTGA.

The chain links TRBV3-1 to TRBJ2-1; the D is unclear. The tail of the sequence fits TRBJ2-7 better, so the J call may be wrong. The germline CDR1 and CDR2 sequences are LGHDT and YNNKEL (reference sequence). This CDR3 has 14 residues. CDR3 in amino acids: CASSQVATAYEQYF. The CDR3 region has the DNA TGTGCCAGCAGCCAAGTCGCGACTGCCTACGAGCAGTACTTC.